What follows is one TCR beta chain and its context. Many counts were recorded for this clonotype. The antigen it binds to is not known. No base quality values were provided; no much bigger clone lies one nucleotide off. The source of the sample is a study of neurological immune-mediated disorders (dated by TCRdb to between 2018 and 2020). Regarding the complete study: The study compared peripheral blood TCR-beta repertoires of HTLV-I-associated myelopathy (HAM/TSP) patients, multiple sclerosis patients and healthy controls using UMI-based sequencing. The 90 to 110 TCR-beta libraries included longitudinal samples, technical triplicates and paired sorted CD4+ and CD8+ T-cell subsets alongside PBMC samples. Longitudinal HAM/TSP donors and healthy donors each had 3 time-points at intervals of roughly 3-40 months. Of the approximately 66 subjects in the cohort, some 15 were HAM/TSP patients, some 34 were multiple sclerosis patients, and about 20 were healthy controls. What the authors observed across the whole study: TCR clonal expansion was greatest in HAM/TSP patients and smallest in MS patients, who ranked below even healthy controls. Across subjects, expanded clones never shared an identical CDR3 amino acid sequence, which suggests that the TCR-beta repertoires in every group were private.

In the paper's terms, the time point label means: longitudinal time-point 1 (baseline). Unsorted PBMC libraries were generated from 2 million PBMCs stored in RNAlater at -80 °C until RNA extraction. Peripheral blood was subjected to Ficoll-Hypaque density gradient centrifugation to isolate PBMCs, which were then cryopreserved in liquid nitrogen. To synthesize cDNA, template-switch 5'RACE was performed with a primer carrying a 10-nucleotide random unique molecular identifier so that each TCR transcript was tagged. Over 160 million TCR-beta sequences, covering 15-18 subjects, were produced in each sequencing run. The RNeasy kit was used for extraction of total RNA. TCR-beta VDJ regions were amplified with primers for the TCR constant region and the 5'RACE anchor, using the KAPA Real-time Library Amplification kit. Sample indexes and Illumina adaptors were added in a first PCR, after which library yield was increased in a second PCR. After Ampure bead purification, the roughly 650 bp TCR product was size-selected on a 2% E-gel SizeSelection system. Before pooling, library quality was assessed on a Bioanalyzer, concentration was determined with Qubit, and library quantification was performed with the Kapa Library Quantification kit. Paired-end 2 x 150 bp sequencing of the libraries was performed on an Illumina HiSeq 2500. To increase sequence diversity, roughly 25-31% phiX was spiked into each library pool. As for the original processing: Quality-filtered reads were processed with the UMI-based MiGEC pipeline, which removed over 80% of raw TCR sequences during error correction. VDJ genes were aligned to IMGT germline references, and each clonotype was defined by a unique CDR3 amino acid sequence together with V-J genes. Clonal expansion, Shannon diversity, and CDR3 relatedness (CalcPairwiseDistances, ClusterSamples) were evaluated with VDJtools, and phylogenetic trees were built with CLCbio workbench. A clone was classed as expanded if it had 8 or more unique UMIs, a cutoff based on coefficient-of-variation modelling across technical triplicates. The raw public data were reprocessed by TCRdb itself: fastp quality trimming at Q25, MiXCR clonotype calling, in-frame beta chains only. Every CDR3 protein is listed once, alongside the most common genes and DNA of its rows. The V and J calls here are based on TCRdb, not the publication. Recorded for this sample are some 54,000 distinct CDR3 sequences; around 10% of them occurred a single time. Of the sample, about 6.6% is held by the ten largest clones.

The CDR3 numbers 12 residues from cysteine through phenylalanine. Solely the CDR3 DNA is kept, with 36 bases framed from the first base. V sheds 5 bases and J sheds 8 bases, leaving 12 bases between their ends. The germline V gene encodes CDR1 MDHEN and CDR2 SYDVKM. The chain links TRBV28 with TRBJ1-2; a tentative D call is TRBD1 (5 bases match). Sequencing was performed on PBMCs. This TCR came from a male donor with HTLV-1-associated myelopathy (HAM/TSP). The CDR3 protein: CASSLLGRGYTF. The DNA is as follows: TGTGCCAGCAGTCTCCTGGGGCGAGGCTACACCTTC.